Below, 13 T cell receptor beta chains from the same sample are listed, as sequenced in a study of PD-L1 blockade in urothelial cancer. Regarding time point: pretreatment peripheral blood. Measured with immunoSEQ multiplex PCR; TCRdb has only the in-frame clones, and not every one. The sample yields around 100,000 clones, around 90% seen once. The specimen was PBMCs, collected around atezolizumab (anti-PD-L1) treatment. The origin of the receptors is a man between 60 and 75 years old with urothelial cancer.

The chain uses TRBV28 and TRBJ1-3, with D perhaps matching TRBD1 (5 bases). The germline V and J ends were trimmed by 7 bases and 0 bases, with 19 bases remaining between them. Germline V gene sequence: CDR1 MDHEN, CDR2 SYDVKM. The CDR3 has 17 residues. The CDR3 protein is CASTGPRQTISGNTIYF. CDR3 sequence (DNA): TGTGCCAGCACAGGGCCCCGACAGACCATCTCTGGAAACACCATATATTTT.

The rearrangement links TRBV6-1 to TRBJ2-1; D not certain. Deletions cut 7 bases from V and 8 bases from J, with 9 bases between. Germline CDR1 MNHNS, CDR2 SASEGT. The CDR3 loop spans 11 amino acids. The CDR3 DNA follows: TGTGCCAGCACTGTCGTAGATGAGCAGTTCTTC. Protein sequence: CASTVVDEQFF.

This CDR3 is CASGPGLAGVPGAETQYF. As DNA, the CDR3 is TGTGCTAGTGGTCCCGGACTAGCGGGGGTCCCAGGGGCAGAGACCCAGTACTTC. J is TRBJ2-5 and V is TRBV12-5, with 13 bases that match TRBD2. V trimming: 5 bases; J trimming: 4 bases; junction bases outside the gene matches: 13. CDR1 and CDR2 (germline): LGHNT, FRNRAP. The CDR3 covers 18 residues.

The chain employs TRBV28 and TRBJ2-5; D is possibly TRBD1 (6 bases). The V end was cut by 6 bases, the J end by 5 bases, with 19 bases between. Per the germline V gene, CDR1 is MDHEN and CDR2 is SYDVKM. The CDR3 is made up of 15 amino acids. This CDR3 reads CASSPWGAGVETQYF. CDR3 DNA: TGTGCCAGCAGCCCTTGGGGTGCAGGGGTTGAGACCCAGTACTTC. The full variable domain, completed using reference TRBV28 and TRBJ2-5, is DVKVTQSSRYLVKRTGEKVFLECVQDMDHENMFWYRQDPGLGLRLIYFSYDVKMKEKGDIPEGYSVSREKKERFSLILESASTNQTSMYLCASSPWGAGVETQYFGPGTRLLVL.

This clone was seen only a few times. V and J are TRBV11-2 and TRBJ1-6; 7 bases are a match to TRBD1. With V trimmed by 5 bases and J by 8 bases, 9 bases remained unmatched. The germline V gene encodes CDR1 SGHAT and CDR2 FQNNGV. This CDR3 is built from 15 residues. CDR3 nucleotides: TGTGCCAGCAGCCCAACGACAGGGAAATATTCACCCCTCCACTTT. This gives the protein CASSPTTGKYSPLHF.

The gene calls are TRBV18 and TRBJ1-3; maybe TRBD1 (5 bases). Germline CDR1 KGHSH, CDR2 LQKENI. V was clipped by 3 bases and J by 8 bases, with 17 bases between them. CDR3 length: 15 amino acids. This CDR3 is CASSPGQVRSDTIYF. Here the CDR3 DNA reads TGTGCCAGCTCACCGGGGCAGGTCCGTTCGGACACCATATATTTT.

CDR3: CASSPLGGLAGGRTGELFF. DNA for the CDR3: TGTGCCAGCAGTCCCCTAGGGGGACTAGCGGGAGGGAGGACCGGGGAGCTGTTTTTT. This chain uses TRBV28 with TRBJ2-2; 16 bases fit TRBD2. V shed 5 bases, J shed 5 bases, and the junction held 11 bases outside the gene matches. The CDR3 has 19 amino acids. From germline, CDR1 is MDHEN and CDR2 SYDVKM.

The genes are TRBV19 and TRBJ1-1; 7 nucleotides line up with TRBD1. Trimming at V came to 5 bases and at J to 5 bases, leaving 11 bases not matched to a gene. Looked up from germline, CDR1 is LNHDA and CDR2 is SQIVND (reference sequence). The CDR3 consists of 15 residues. CDR3 protein: CASSLQGPGGTEAFF. In DNA, the CDR3 is TGTGCCAGTAGTTTACAGGGGCCCGGGGGTACTGAAGCTTTCTTT. The whole variable domain, remainder taken from reference TRBV19 and TRBJ1-1, is DGGITQSPKYLFRKEGQNVTLSCEQNLNHDAMYWYRQDPGQGLRLIYYSQIVNDFQKGDIAEGYSVSREKKESFPLTVTSAQKNPTAFYLCASSLQGPGGTEAFFGQGTRLTVV.

V is TRBV7-1 and J is TRBJ1-4, with 12 bases fitting TRBD1. TRBV7-1 is classed as an ORF, of uncertain function. The CDR3 spans 16 residues. V lost 5 bases to trimming and J lost 8 bases; unmatched junction nucleotides: 9. For the CDR3, the DNA is TGTGCCAGCAGCCCCCGGGACAGGGGGCGCGGGGAAAAACTGTTTTTT. Amino acids: CASSPRDRGRGEKLFF.

This rearrangement joins TRBV7-2 to TRBJ2-7; unclear D gene. Germline lookup yields CDR1 SGHTA and CDR2 FQGNSA. The V end lost 1 base, the J end lost 7 bases, and 20 bases lay between the germline ends. The CDR3 is made up of 16 amino acids. The chain's CDR3 is CASSLVSTGSLREQYF. The CDR3 DNA is TGTGCCAGCAGCTTAGTCAGCACTGGTAGTTTGAGGGAGCAGTACTTC. Variable domain in full (rest from reference TRBV7-2 and TRBJ2-7): GAGVSQSPSNKVTEKGKDVELRCDPISGHTALYWYRQSLGQGLEFLIYFQGNSAPDKSGLPSDRFSAERTGGSVSTLTIQRTQQEDSAVYLCASSLVSTGSLREQYFGPGTRLTVT.

The chain carries TRBV28 and TRBJ1-1, with 7 bases that match TRBD1. The CDR3 spans 15 residues. Trimming removed 2 bases from V and 1 base from J; junction bases left unmatched: 4. In germline, CDR1 is MDHEN, CDR2 SYDVKM. CDR3 in amino acids: CASSLNAGGNTEAFF. CDR3 nucleotides: TGTGCCAGCAGTTTAAACGCAGGGGGGAACACTGAAGCTTTCTTT. Filled out from reference TRBV28 and TRBJ1-1, the complete variable domain reads DVKVTQSSRYLVKRTGEKVFLECVQDMDHENMFWYRQDPGLGLRLIYFSYDVKMKEKGDIPEGYSVSREKKERFSLILESASTNQTSMYLCASSLNAGGNTEAFFGQGTRLTVV.

This clone is medium-sized by share. The chain links TRBV4-3 to TRBJ1-2; D possibly corresponds to TRBD1 (5 bases). The CDR3 contains 15 residues. Trimming stripped 4 bases from V and 1 base from J, with 13 bases between. The germline V gene has CDR1 LGHNA and CDR2 YSLEER. This CDR3 is CASSPGEGYNYGYTF. Here the CDR3 DNA reads TGCGCCAGCAGCCCTGGGGAGGGGTATAACTATGGCTACACCTTC.

The CDR3 DNA reads TGTGCCAGCAGCCCGTCCACAGATACGCAGTATTTT. Its protein is CASSPSTDTQYF. The chain employs TRBV7-3 and TRBJ2-3; D gene unclear. This CDR3 comprises 12 residues. V lost 5 bases to trimming and J lost 2 bases, with 5 bases between them. The V gene's germline CDR1 is SGHTA and CDR2 FQGTGA.